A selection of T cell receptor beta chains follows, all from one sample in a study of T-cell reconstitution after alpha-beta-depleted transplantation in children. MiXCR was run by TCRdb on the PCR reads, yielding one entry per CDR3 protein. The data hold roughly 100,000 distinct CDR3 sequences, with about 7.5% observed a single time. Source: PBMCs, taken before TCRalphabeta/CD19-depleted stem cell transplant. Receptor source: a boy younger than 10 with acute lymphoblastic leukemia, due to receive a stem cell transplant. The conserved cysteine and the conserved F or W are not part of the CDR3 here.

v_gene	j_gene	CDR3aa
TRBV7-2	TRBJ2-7	ASSLSGGGVRGKNPYEQY
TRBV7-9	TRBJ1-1	ASSPHSSPEAF
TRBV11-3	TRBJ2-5	ASSPGTGLGETQY
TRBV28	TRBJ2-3	ASSFRSTDTQY
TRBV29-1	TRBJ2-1	SVGLAAPNEQF
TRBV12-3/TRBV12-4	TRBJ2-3	ASVRDRPTDTQY
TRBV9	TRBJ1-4	ASSVGGIDEKLF
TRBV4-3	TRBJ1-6	ASSQDVGGSSPLH
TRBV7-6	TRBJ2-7	ASSSRDGPYEQY
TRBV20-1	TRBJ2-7	SAAGAQYEQY
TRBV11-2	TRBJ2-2	ASSLPGLARPRNTGELF
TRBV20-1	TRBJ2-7	SAKFGTGGTYEQY
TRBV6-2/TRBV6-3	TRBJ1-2	ASSYSSTGLYGYT
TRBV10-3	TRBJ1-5	AISGQGDQPQH
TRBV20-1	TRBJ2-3	SANPGLAGGPEDTQY
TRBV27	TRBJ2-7	ASSYGSEQY
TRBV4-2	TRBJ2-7	ASSHDPGGPSYEQY
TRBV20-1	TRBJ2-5	SLEGRYGGEQETQY
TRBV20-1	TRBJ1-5	SAKTGGNQPQH
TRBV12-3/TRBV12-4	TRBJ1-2	ASSPTGANYGYT
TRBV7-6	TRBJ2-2	ASSGLAGAYTGELF
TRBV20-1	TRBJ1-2	SAKGQVLANYGYT
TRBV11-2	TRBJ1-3	ASGRAPSSGNTIY
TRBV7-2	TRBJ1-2	ATLGASTDNYGYT
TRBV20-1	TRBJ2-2	SARDTRQGDTGELF
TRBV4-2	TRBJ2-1	ASSPGLLAGVLSSYNEQF
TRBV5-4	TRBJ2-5	ASSASFLSPQETQY
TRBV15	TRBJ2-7	ATSREVWASGASYEQY
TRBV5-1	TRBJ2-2	ASSLMAGGEGTGELF
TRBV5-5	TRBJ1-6	ASSDYQAGDRSPLH
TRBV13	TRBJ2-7	ASSLGDNYEQY
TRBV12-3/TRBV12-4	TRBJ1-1	ASSLGARTLGAF
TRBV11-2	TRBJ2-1	ASSLIGAGGDEQF
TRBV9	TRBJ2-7	ASSARLVSEGYEQY
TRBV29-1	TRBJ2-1	SVEGTGAYNEQF
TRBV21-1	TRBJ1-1	AIEPGQGTTRAF
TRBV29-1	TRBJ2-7	SVLTGGDEQY
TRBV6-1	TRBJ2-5	ASRARRVVETQY
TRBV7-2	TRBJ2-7	ASSLDGGPREQY
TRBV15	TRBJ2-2	ATSRGGGPGELF
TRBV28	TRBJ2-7	ASRTGGSAYEQY
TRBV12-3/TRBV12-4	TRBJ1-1	ASRPGQGLGEAF
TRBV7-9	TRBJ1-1	ASNSPGQGADHTEAF
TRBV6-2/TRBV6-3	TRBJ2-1	ASIPTSGGAWNEQF
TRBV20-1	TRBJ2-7	SARGHYGGWYEQY
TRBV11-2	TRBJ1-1	ASSSSDTELEAF
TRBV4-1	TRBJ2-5	ASSQGPGLAGEETQY